This is a list of T cell receptor beta chains from one sample in a study of cytomegalovirus exposure and HLA in healthy donors. Profiling relied on immunoSEQ multiplex PCR, and the TCRdb table lists in-frame clones only, not all of them. The sample holds almost 200,000 clones, around 80% seen once. Sequenced material: PBMCs. All receptors derive from a woman in her 30s in good health and CMV-seronegative. Each CDR3 is given with its conserved first and last residue. The D gene is left open where the match is weak. Clone size appears in some rows only: once, few, many, or a class for an expanded clone.

v_call	d_call	clone_size	j_call	cdr3_nt	cdr3_aa
TRBV5-1	NA	NA	TRBJ1-6	TGCGCCAGCAGCTTGCAGGGAGGTGGGTCACCCCTCCACTTT	CASSLQGGGSPLHF
TRBV10-3	TRBD1	NA	TRBJ1-2	TGTGCCATCAGTGTCACAGGGGACTACACCTTC	CAISVTGDYTF
TRBV18	TRBD2	NA	TRBJ2-7	TGTGCCAGCTCACCAACGCGGGACTACTTGCAGAACGAGCAGTACTTC	CASSPTRDYLQNEQYF
TRBV6-5	TRBD2	NA	TRBJ2-7	TGTGCCAGCAGACCTGTAGCGGGGGGCCTATCCGAGCAGTACTTC	CASRPVAGGLSEQYF
TRBV5-6	NA	once	TRBJ2-7	TGTGCCAGCAGCTTGACACTAGGGGGAAGGGGCTACGAGCAGTACTTC	CASSLTLGGRGYEQYF
TRBV5-1	NA	NA	TRBJ1-4	TGCGCCAGCAGCGCCACGGTTAATGAAAAACTGTTTTTT	CASSATVNEKLFF
TRBV25-1	TRBD1	NA	TRBJ1-1	TGTGCCAGCAGTGAAACACCGCATCGACAGGGCATGAACACTGAAGCTTTCTTT	CASSETPHRQGMNTEAFF
TRBV9	NA	NA	TRBJ1-6	TGTGCCAGCAGCGTAGGGGGGGAGGGATCACCCCTCCACTTT	CASSVGGEGSPLHF
TRBV6-5	TRBD1	NA	TRBJ1-2	TGTGCCAGCAGTGACTGGACAGGGCCTAACTATGGCTACACCTTC	CASSDWTGPNYGYTF
TRBV11-3	TRBD1	NA	TRBJ2-7	TGTGCCAGCAGCCAGGGACAGAACTACGAGCAGTACTTC	CASSQGQNYEQYF